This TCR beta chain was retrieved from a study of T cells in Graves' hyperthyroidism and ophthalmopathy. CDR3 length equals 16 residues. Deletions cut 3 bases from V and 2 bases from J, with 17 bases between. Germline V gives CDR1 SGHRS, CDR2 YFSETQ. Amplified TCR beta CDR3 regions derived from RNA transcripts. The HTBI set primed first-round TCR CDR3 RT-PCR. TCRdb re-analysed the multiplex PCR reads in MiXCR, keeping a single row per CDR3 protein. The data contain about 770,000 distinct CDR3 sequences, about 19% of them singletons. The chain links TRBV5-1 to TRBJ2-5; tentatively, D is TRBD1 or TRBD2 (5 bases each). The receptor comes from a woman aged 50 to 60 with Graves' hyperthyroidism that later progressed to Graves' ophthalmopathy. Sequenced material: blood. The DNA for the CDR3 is TGCGCCAGCAGCTGGGAGACAGCCACTATGCAAGAGACCCAGTACTTC. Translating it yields CASSWETATMQETQYF.